This record concerns one TCR beta chain sequence. Its antigen remains unknown. TCRdb re-called the 5' RACE reads with MiXCR, one entry per CDR3 protein. Of 350,000 to 450,000 distinct CDR3 sequences in the sample, more than 25% were seen once. The donors were healthy female monozygous twins, three pairs in total. This specimen belongs to a study of identical twins' blood T cells. Across the study: Some 52 million reads came from 12 libraries, six alpha, six beta. Study results and limitations: Environmental influences on twin similarity could not be excluded.

CDR3 size: 15 residues. V was pared by 0 bases and J by 5 bases, with 11 bases between. CDR1 is MNHEY and CDR2 is SVGAGI in the germline V gene. Source material: PBMCs. The V call is TRBV6-5, the J call TRBJ2-1; possibly TRBD2 for D (5 bases). The clonotype comes from a woman aged 18 to 50 in good health. For the CDR3, the DNA is TGTGCCAGCAGTTACTCGAGAGCGGTGGACAATGAGCAGTTCTTC. Amino acids: CASSYSRAVDNEQFF.